The 13 T cell receptor beta chains below all came from one sample that was sequenced in a study of T cells expressing NK-cell markers. TCRdb reprocessed the 5' RACE reads and reports one entry per CDR3 protein, with no DNA. Its table lists some 410,000 distinct CDR3 sequences. The source material was blood T cells: a sorted CD56 or NKG2C T cell subset, CD4+ or CD8+ T cells, or bulk PBMC T cells (not recorded which). Source of these receptors: a woman aged 18 to 75 in good health.

The J gene is TRBJ1-1, the V gene TRBV6-6; the TCRdb call, TRBD1, lacks DNA for checking. The CDR3 contains 13 residues. The germline V gene encodes CDR1 MNHNY and CDR2 SVGAGI (reference sequence). The CDR3 is CASSDRARTEAFF.

The chain employs TRBV28 and TRBJ1-5; TCRdb names TRBD1, which stays unverified in the absence of DNA. The germline V gene has CDR1 MDHEN and CDR2 SYDVKM. The CDR3 runs 16 residues. CDR3 sequence: CASSLDRGRNNQPQHF.

V usage is TRBV20-1 and J usage is TRBJ2-4; TCRdb's D gene call, TRBD2, goes unchecked for lack of DNA. The CDR3 consists of 17 residues. Germline CDR1 is DFQATT and CDR2 is SNEGSKA (reference sequence). CDR3 loop: CSASKGGAALAKNIQYF.

CDR3 protein: CASSQDRETKNIQYF. The rearrangement links TRBV4-3 to TRBJ2-4. The CDR3 runs 15 residues. The germline gives CDR1 LGHNA, CDR2 YSLEER.

The chain has TRBV6-2 or TRBV6-3 and TRBJ2-1; as DNA is missing, the TRBD2 call by TCRdb cannot be tested. The CDR3 runs 14 residues. The germline V gene encodes CDR1 MNHEY and CDR2 SVGEGT. CDR3 loop: CASTEIAGENEQFF.

The chain recombines TRBV12-3 or TRBV12-4 with TRBJ1-1; TCRdb designates TRBD1, a call that cannot be tested without DNA. The CDR3 runs to 14 residues. The CDR3 protein is CASSNRGMNTEAFF.

J is TRBJ1-2 and V is TRBV20-1. The CDR3 length is 13 residues. Germline V gene data show CDR1 as DFQATT and CDR2 as SNEGSKA (reference sequence). CDR3 region: CSARENIGYGYTF.

This rearrangement joins TRBV29-1 to TRBJ2-1; lacking DNA, the TRBD2 call made by TCRdb goes unchecked. The CDR3 consists of 12 residues. Germline V gene sequence: CDR1 SQVTM, CDR2 ANQGSEA. Here the CDR3 reads CSVGPSGNEQFF.

V gene TRBV27 combines with J gene TRBJ1-3; TCRdb selects TRBD1, and the lack of DNA leaves this call unchecked. Per germline, CDR1 MNHEY and CDR2 SMNVEV (reference sequence). CDR3 size: 16 residues. The CDR3 sequence is CASSLWDRLSGNTIYF.

This chain connects TRBV9 to TRBJ2-3; TCRdb reports TRBD2, a call that lacks DNA to check it against. CDR1 SGDLS and CDR2 YYNGEE come from the germline V gene. The CDR3 contains 15 residues. The CDR3: CASSVRVSGTDTQYF.

The J gene is TRBJ1-5, the V gene TRBV3-1. This CDR3 region has 13 residues. Germline CDR1 LGHDT, CDR2 YNNKEL (reference sequence). CDR3 loop: CASSQEWGQPQHF.

The chain is built from TRBV23-1 and TRBJ2-1; without DNA, the TCRdb call of TRBD2 cannot be checked. TRBV23-1 is an open reading frame whose function is uncertain. The CDR3 runs to 18 residues. CDR3 amino acids: CASSQDVKRDPSYNEQFF.

V and J are TRBV20-1 and TRBJ2-1; TCRdb names TRBD1, which stays unverified in the absence of DNA. The CDR3 length is 13 residues. Germline assignment: CDR1 DFQATT and CDR2 SNEGSKA (reference sequence). CDR3 amino acids: CSAAPSSYNEQFF.